These 18 T cell receptor beta chains originate from one sample sequenced in a study of molecular identifiers for immune sequencing clone quantification. TCRdb reprocessed the PCR reads with MiXCR, giving one entry per CDR3 protein. The profile covers some 590,000 distinct CDR3 sequences, with roughly 25% appearing a single time and about 0.81% taken by the ten largest. The source material was naive CD8+ T cells from blood, with Jurkat cell RNA spiked in. Documented subset: FACS-sorted CD8+CD4-CCR7+CD45RA+ naive T cells. The receptors originated from a human donor in good health. Some libraries in this study had Jurkat cell RNA spiked in.

In this sample, this clonotype turned up many times. The rearrangement uses TRBV7-9 and TRBJ2-5; D remains unclear. Per the germline V gene, CDR1 is SEHNR and CDR2 is FQNEAQ (reference sequence). The V end was cut by 3 bases, the J end by 3 bases, with 8 bases between. The CDR3 consists of 13 residues. The CDR3 sequence is CASSLPAEETQYF. CDR3 bases: TGTGCCAGCAGCTTGCCAGCCGAAGAGACCCAGTACTTC.

This clonotype has a handful of counts. The chain combines TRBV28 with TRBJ2-5; TRBD1 might be the D (5 bases). In germline, CDR1 is MDHEN, CDR2 SYDVKM. V lost 3 bases to trimming and J lost 5 bases, with 13 bases between them. This CDR3 has 14 residues. CDR3 in amino acids: CASSFSGLGETQYF. The CDR3 DNA sequence: TGTGCCAGCAGTTTTTCAGGGTTAGGTGAGACCCAGTACTTC.

The rearrangement links TRBV6-5 to TRBJ2-1; D gene uncertain. V dropped 2 bases and J dropped 12 bases, with 14 bases sitting between them. CDR3 length: 13 amino acids. CDR1 MNHEY and CDR2 SVGAGI come from the germline V gene. For the CDR3, the DNA is TGTGCCAGCAGTTACACCCTGTCCGGTGCGCAGTTCTTC. This gives the protein CASSYTLSGAQFF.

This chain links TRBV10-3 with TRBJ2-2, with 7 nucleotides matching TRBD1. Germline lookup yields CDR1 ENHRY and CDR2 SYGVKD. The CDR3 is made up of 12 amino acids. V trimming: 6 bases; J trimming: 5 bases; junction bases outside the gene matches: 0. CDR3 bases: TGTGCCATCAGACAGGGGACCGGGGAGCTGTTTTTT. Translating it yields CAIRQGTGELFF.

This clonotype was recorded a few times. The CDR3 here is CASSLELAGAGEQYF. In nucleotides, the CDR3 is TGTGCCAGCAGCTTGGAGCTAGCGGGAGCCGGGGAGCAGTACTTC. The rearrangement joins TRBV5-8 to TRBJ2-7; 10 positions agree with TRBD2. Germline assignment: CDR1 SGHTS and CDR2 YDEGEE. V lost 0 bases and J lost 7; bases outside the gene matches: 7. This CDR3 comprises 15 residues.

This clonotype was seen ten or more times. The genes are TRBV19 and TRBJ2-6; D is unclear. The CDR3 is 15 residues long. Germline V gene sequence: CDR1 LNHDA, CDR2 SQIVND (reference sequence). V was pared by 6 bases and J by 4 bases, with 13 bases between. CDR3 nucleotides: TGTGCCAGTAGAAGTAATATTAACGGGGCCAACGTCCTGACTTTC. Its protein product is CASRSNINGANVLTF.

The table lists this clonotype with a few counts. The chain employs TRBV5-5 and TRBJ2-3; 12 bases line up with TRBD2. J lost 4 bases, V lost 3 bases, and 9 bases had no gene match. The V gene's germline CDR1 is SGHKS and CDR2 YYEKEE (reference sequence). The CDR3 totals 17 residues. For the CDR3, the DNA is TGTGCCAGCAGCTCACGGACTAGCGGGATTGTCGCAGATACGCAGTATTTT. The encoded protein is CASSSRTSGIVADTQYF. The full variable domain, its missing parts supplied by reference TRBV5-5 and TRBJ2-3, is DAGVTQSPTHLIKTRGQQVTLRCSPISGHKSVSWYQQVLGQGPQFIFQYYEKEERGRGNFPDRFSARQFPNYSSELNVNALLLGDSALYLCASSSRTSGIVADTQYFGPGTRLTVL.

This clonotype has a count of ten or more. The V call is TRBV19, the J call TRBJ2-7; 9 positions agree with TRBD1. Trimming took 5 bases from V and 5 from J; bases not matched to a gene: 7. The CDR3 is made up of 14 amino acids. Per germline, CDR1 LNHDA and CDR2 SQIVND (reference sequence). CDR3 sequence reads: CASSGTGIPHEQYF. For the CDR3, the DNA is TGTGCCAGTAGTGGGACAGGGATTCCCCACGAGCAGTACTTC.

The chain employs TRBV27 and TRBJ1-6, with 8 bases that match TRBD1. CDR1 is MNHEY and CDR2 is SMNVEV in the germline V gene (reference sequence). V gave up 9 bases and J gave up 9 bases; unmatched junction bases: 4. The CDR3 has 12 residues. The DNA of the CDR3 is TGTGCCAGTGGGGACAGGCTTTCACCCCTCCACTTT. Translating gives CASGDRLSPLHF.

Turning to this clonotype: This may arise from a read error, as a much more abundant clone is one base away. The rearrangement joins TRBV7-6 to TRBJ2-7, with D perhaps matching TRBD1 (5 bases). The V gene lost 1 base and the J gene lost 2 bases, with 12 bases spanning the gap. From germline, CDR1 is SGHVS and CDR2 FNYEAQ. This CDR3 has 15 residues. In DNA, the CDR3 is TGTGCCAGCAGCTTAGGGTCAGGGTTTCCCTACGAGCAGTACTTC. This translates into CASSLGSGFPYEQYF. The whole variable domain, remainder taken from reference TRBV7-6 and TRBJ2-7, is GAGVSQSPRYKVTKRGQDVALRCDPISGHVSLYWYRQALGQGPEFLTYFNYEAQQDKSGLPNDRFSAERPEGSISTLTIQRTEQRDSAMYRCASSLGSGFPYEQYFGPGTRLTVT.

The table lists this clonotype with a few counts. The chain is built from TRBV12-3 or TRBV12-4 and TRBJ2-3, with 8 bases fitting TRBD2. The CDR3 runs to 16 residues. Losses at the gene ends were 3 bases for V and 2 bases for J; bases not matched to a gene: 7. For the CDR3, the DNA is TGTGCCAGCAGTTTTGCAGCGGGGGTGCTCACAGATACGCAGTATTTT. This translates into CASSFAAGVLTDTQYF.

This clonotype was observed at least ten times. This sequence joins TRBV7-9 and TRBJ1-4; possible D gene TRBD1, 5 bases. Trimming removed 5 bases from V and 6 bases from J, with 16 bases in between. CDR1 and CDR2 from the germline V gene are SEHNR and FQNEAQ (reference sequence). The CDR3 length is 15 residues. For the CDR3, the DNA is TGTGCCAGCAGCGCCAGGTTGGGGCTTGATGAAAAACTGTTTTTT. Translating gives CASSARLGLDEKLFF.

The V and J genes are TRBV4-1 and TRBJ1-2, with 7 positions matching TRBD1. The germline CDR1 and CDR2 sequences are MGHRA and YSYEKL. This CDR3 comprises 15 residues. The ends lost 1 base at V and 4 bases at J; junction bases unmatched: 6. The CDR3 region has the DNA TGCGCCAGCAGCCAAGGACAGGGCATCCTCTATGGCTACACCTTC. It is translated as CASSQGQGILYGYTF.

This clonotype came up many times. This chain uses TRBV27 with TRBJ2-7; possibly TRBD1 for D (6 bases). Trimming removed 6 bases from V and 3 bases from J, with 15 bases in between. The CDR3 totals 14 residues. Looked up from germline, CDR1 is MNHEY and CDR2 is SMNVEV (reference sequence). CDR3 loop: CASSSGQRVYEQYF. In DNA form, the CDR3 reads TGTGCCAGCAGCTCAGGACAGAGGGTCTACGAGCAGTACTTC.

This clonotype was counted many times. V is TRBV29-1 and J is TRBJ2-7, with 9 bases fitting TRBD2. V trimming: 4 bases; J trimming: 6 bases; junction bases outside the gene matches: 7. CDR1 SQVTM and CDR2 ANQGSEA come from the germline V gene. This CDR3 spans 13 amino acids. CDR3 loop: CSVVIAGAAEQYF. For the CDR3, the DNA is TGCAGCGTTGTAATAGCGGGAGCGGCCGAGCAGTACTTC.

The chain joins TRBV20-1 to TRBJ2-1, with TRBD1 as a possible D gene (5 bases). CDR3 length: 18 residues. Trimming stripped 1 base from V and 2 bases from J, with 21 bases between. Germline CDR1 DFQATT, CDR2 SNEGSKA (reference sequence). The CDR3 nucleotides read TGCAGTGCTAGAGTCGAGGAAGGGGCGGACACACCCTACAATGAGCAGTTCTTC. It specifies CSARVEEGADTPYNEQFF.

In this sample, this clonotype turned up many times. The chain couples TRBV5-1 to TRBJ2-3, with D uncertain. Germline V gene lookup returns CDR1 SGHRS and CDR2 YFSETQ. V was clipped by 4 bases and J by 1 base, with 7 bases between them. The CDR3 length is 13 residues. CDR3 DNA: TGCGCCAGCAGCCCCACTGGCACAGATACGCAGTATTTT. Its protein product is CASSPTGTDTQYF.

This clonotype was found many times. The chain joins TRBV30 to TRBJ2-3; the D is unclear. The CDR3 sequence is 14 residues long. CDR1 GTSNPN and CDR2 SVGIG come from the germline V gene (reference sequence). The V gene lost 1 base and the J gene lost 2 bases, with 10 bases spanning the gap. The CDR3 DNA is TGTGCCTGGAGTGATCACGCCCTCACAGATACGCAGTATTTT. This translates into CAWSDHALTDTQYF.